Given below is one T cell receptor beta chain in context. The antigen remains undetermined. The data belong to a study of monozygotic twins with inflammatory bowel disease. The quantity of total RNA per TCR library was about 3,300 ng. TCRdb reprocessed the 5' RACE reads and stores each CDR3 protein as one record, lacking DNA. The sample spans fewer than 150,000 distinct CDR3 sequences; the ten largest clones claim under 2.5%. Whole blood without T cell sorting served as the source of isolated total RNA. The study, taken as a whole, reports: Different T cell subtypes could not be distinguished.

Germline V CDR1 and CDR2: SGHTA, FQGNSA. This CDR3 has 14 residues. Sequenced input: blood. The chain is built from TRBV7-2 and TRBJ1-1. This TCR derives from a human donor with ulcerative colitis or Crohn's disease, or a healthy co-twin of an affected twin (not recorded which). The CDR3 loop is CASSLGGKNTEAFF.